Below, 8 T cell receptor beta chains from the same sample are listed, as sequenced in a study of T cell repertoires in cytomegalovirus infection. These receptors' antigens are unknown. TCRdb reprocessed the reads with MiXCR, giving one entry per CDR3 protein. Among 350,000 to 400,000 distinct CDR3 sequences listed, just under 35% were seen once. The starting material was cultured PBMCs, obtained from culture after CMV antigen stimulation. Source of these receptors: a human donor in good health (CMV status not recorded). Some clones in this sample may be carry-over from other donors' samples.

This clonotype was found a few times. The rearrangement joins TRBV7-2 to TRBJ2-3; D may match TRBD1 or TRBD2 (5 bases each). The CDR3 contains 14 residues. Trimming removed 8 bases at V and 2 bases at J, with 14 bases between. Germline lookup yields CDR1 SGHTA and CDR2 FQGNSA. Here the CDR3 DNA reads TGTGCCAGCGCCTCGGGACGTGTCACAGATACGCAGTATTTT. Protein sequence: CASASGRVTDTQYF.

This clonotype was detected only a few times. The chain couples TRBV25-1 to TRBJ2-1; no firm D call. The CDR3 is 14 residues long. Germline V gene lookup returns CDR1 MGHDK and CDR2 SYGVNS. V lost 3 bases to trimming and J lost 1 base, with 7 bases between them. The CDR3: CASSDYSSYNEQFF. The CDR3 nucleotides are TGTGCCAGCAGTGATTATTCGTCCTACAATGAGCAGTTCTTC.

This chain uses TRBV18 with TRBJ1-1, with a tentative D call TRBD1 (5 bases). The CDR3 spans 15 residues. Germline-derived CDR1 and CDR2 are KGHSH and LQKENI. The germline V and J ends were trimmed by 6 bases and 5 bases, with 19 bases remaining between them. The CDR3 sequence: CASSPPYSRGTEAFF. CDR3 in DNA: TGTGCCAGCTCCCCCCCATATTCGAGGGGAACTGAAGCTTTCTTT.

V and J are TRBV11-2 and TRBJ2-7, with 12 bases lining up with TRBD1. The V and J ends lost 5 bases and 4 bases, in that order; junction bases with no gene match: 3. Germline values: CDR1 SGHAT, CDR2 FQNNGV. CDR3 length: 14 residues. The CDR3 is CASSRGQGAYEQYV. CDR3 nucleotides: TGTGCCAGCAGCAGGGGACAGGGGGCTTACGAGCAGTACGTC.

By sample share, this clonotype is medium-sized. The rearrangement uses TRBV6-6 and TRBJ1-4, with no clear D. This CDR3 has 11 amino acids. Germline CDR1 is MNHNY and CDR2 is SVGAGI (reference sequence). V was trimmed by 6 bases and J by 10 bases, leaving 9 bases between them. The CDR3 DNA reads TGTGCCAGCAGCCGGGGTGGAAAACTGTTTTTT. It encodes CASSRGGKLFF.

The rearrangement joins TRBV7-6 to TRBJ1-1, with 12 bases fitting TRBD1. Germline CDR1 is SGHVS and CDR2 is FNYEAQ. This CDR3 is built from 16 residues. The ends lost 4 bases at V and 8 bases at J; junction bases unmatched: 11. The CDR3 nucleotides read TGTGCCAGCAGCTCAATTAACCGGGACAGGGGGCGGGAAGCTTTCTTT. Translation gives CASSSINRDRGREAFF.

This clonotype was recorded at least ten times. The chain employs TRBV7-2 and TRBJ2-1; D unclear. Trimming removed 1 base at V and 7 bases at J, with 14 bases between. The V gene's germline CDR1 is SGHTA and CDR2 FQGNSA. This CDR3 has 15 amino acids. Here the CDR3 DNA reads TGTGCCAGCAGCTTAGTGCGGACGAGCCAAAATGAGCAGTTCTTC. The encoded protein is CASSLVRTSQNEQFF. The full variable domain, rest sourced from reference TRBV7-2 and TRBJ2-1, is GAGVSQSPSNKVTEKGKDVELRCDPISGHTALYWYRQSLGQGLEFLIYFQGNSAPDKSGLPSDRFSAERTGGSVSTLTIQRTQQEDSAVYLCASSLVRTSQNEQFFGPGTRLTVL.

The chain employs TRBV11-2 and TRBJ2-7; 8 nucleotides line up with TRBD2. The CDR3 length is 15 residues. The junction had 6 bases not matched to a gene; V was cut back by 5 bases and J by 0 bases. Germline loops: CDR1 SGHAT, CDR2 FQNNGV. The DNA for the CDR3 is TGTGCCAGCAGCGTCGATAGCGGGGCCTCCTACGAGCAGTACGTC. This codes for CASSVDSGASYEQYV.